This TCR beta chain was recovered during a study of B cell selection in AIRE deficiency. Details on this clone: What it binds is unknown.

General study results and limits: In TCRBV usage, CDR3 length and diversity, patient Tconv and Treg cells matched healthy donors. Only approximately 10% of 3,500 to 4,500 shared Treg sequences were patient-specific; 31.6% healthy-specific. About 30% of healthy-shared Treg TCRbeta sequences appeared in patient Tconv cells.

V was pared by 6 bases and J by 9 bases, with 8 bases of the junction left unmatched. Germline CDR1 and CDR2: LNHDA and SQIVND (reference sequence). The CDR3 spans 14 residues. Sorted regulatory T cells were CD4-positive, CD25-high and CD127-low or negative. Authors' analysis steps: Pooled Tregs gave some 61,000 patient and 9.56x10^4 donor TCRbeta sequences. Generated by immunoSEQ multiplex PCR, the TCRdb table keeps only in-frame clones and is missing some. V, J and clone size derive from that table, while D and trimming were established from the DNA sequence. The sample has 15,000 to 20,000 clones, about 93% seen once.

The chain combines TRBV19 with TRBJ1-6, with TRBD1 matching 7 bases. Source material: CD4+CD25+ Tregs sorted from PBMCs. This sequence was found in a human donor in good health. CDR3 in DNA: TGTGCCAGTAGCCGGGACAGCGGGGGTTCACCCCTCCACTTT. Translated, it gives CASSRDSGGSPLHF. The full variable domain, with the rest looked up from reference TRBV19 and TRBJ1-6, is DGGITQSPKYLFRKEGQNVTLSCEQNLNHDAMYWYRQDPGQGLRLIYYSQIVNDFQKGDIAEGYSVSREKKESFPLTVTSAQKNPTAFYLCASSRDSGGSPLHFGNGTRLTVT.